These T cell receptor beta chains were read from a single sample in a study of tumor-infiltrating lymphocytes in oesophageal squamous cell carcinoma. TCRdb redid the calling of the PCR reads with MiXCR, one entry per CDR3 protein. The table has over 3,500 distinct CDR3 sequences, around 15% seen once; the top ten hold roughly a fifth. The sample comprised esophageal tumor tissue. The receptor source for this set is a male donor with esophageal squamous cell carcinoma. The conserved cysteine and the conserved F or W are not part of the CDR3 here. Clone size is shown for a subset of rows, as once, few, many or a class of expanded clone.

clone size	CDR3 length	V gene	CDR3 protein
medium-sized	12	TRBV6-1	ASSYLQPPYGYT
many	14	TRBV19	ASSIGRGRVYNEQF
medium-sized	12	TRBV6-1	ASRTGTGLYGYT
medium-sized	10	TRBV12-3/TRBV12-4	ASSLFGYEQY
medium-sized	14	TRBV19	ASSRARGDLYNEQF
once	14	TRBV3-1	ASSAQSGTALVGQY
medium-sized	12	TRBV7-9	ASSLSGANYGYT
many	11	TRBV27	ASSPRRSTEAF
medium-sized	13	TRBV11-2	ASSLDLTRFYGYT
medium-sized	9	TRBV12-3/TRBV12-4	ASSFQETQY
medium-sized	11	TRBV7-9	ASSLDSFQPQH
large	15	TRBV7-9	ASSLASGQNYYNEQF
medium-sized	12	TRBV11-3	ASSLGGTNYGYT
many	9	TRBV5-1	ASSLQETQY
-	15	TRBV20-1	SARDGGPTNSGNTIY
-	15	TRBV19	ASSPLGLAGNTGELF
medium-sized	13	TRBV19	ASSIYSGGANEQF
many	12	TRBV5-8	ASSFGTGSYEQY
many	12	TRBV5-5	ASSQTGDKETQY
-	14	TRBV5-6	ASSPIAGGEADEQY
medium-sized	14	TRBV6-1	ASSGQGVRTNEKLF
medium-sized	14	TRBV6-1	ASSEIWTDSNQPQH
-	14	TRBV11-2	ASSPLGGSYEQYFG
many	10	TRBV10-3	AISLLSYEQY
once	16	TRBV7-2	ASSYVGLAGGSTDTQY
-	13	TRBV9	ASSVDPGVDSPLH
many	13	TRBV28	ASRQRLTGNTEAF
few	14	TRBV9	ASSVGAGGDVAAQY
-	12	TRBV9	ASSVDNWGTEAF
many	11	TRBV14	ASSQEWGLSTF
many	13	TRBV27	ASSQKTGGSYEQY
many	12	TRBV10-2	ASSDPGDNQPQH
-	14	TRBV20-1	SARATGGTGNEKLF
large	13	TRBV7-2	ASSLGGYSNQPQH
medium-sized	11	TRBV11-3	ASSLGTTNEQY
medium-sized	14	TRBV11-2	ASSQTSGGRRDTQY
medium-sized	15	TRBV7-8	ASSLKIPDRRRKTQY
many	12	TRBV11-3	ASSFRGRGSPLH
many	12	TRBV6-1	ASKNTGGAAEAF
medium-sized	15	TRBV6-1	ASSEALGGQGGHEQY
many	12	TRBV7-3	ASSPGTVASPLH
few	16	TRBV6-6	ASSYSRLAGAGTDTQY
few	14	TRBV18	ASSPPWTGSTNSYT
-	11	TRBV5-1	ASSLAGRPEQY
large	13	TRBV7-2	ASSLGWRGGNEQF
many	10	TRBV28	ASRGGVNEQY
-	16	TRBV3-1	ASSQDPTVISGANVLT
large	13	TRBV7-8	ASSLHRGPSYEQY
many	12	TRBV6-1	ASRPRAVTDTQY
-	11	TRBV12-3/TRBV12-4	ASSSRVNTEAF